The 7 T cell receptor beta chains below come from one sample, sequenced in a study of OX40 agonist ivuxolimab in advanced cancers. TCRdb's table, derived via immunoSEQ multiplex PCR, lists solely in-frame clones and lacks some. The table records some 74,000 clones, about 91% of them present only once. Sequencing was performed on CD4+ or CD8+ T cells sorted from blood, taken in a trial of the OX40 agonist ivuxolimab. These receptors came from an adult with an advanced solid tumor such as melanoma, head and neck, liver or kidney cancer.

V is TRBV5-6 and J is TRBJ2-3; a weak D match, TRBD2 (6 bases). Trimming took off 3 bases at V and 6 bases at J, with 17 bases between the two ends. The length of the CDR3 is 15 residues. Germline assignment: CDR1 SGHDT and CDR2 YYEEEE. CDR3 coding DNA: TGTGCCAGCAGCTCTGCGCGACTAGTTCTCGATACGCAGTATTTT. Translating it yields CASSSARLVLDTQYF.

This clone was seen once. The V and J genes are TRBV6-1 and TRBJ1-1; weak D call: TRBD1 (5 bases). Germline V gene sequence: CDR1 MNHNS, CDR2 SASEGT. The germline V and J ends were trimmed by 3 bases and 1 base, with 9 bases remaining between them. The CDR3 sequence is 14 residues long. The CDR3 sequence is CASSEPGRNTEAFF. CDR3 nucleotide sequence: TGTGCCAGCAGTGAGCCAGGGAGGAACACTGAAGCTTTCTTT.

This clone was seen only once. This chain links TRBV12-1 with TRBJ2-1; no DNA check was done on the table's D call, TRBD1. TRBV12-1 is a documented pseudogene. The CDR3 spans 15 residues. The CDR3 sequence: CASSHSGTAYNEQFF. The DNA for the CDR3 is TGTGCCAGCAGCCATTCCGGGACAGCCTACAATGAGCAGTTCTTC.

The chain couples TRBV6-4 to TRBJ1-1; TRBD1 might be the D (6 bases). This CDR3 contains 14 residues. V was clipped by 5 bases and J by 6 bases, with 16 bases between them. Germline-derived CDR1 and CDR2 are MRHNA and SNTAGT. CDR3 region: CASSREGGASEAFF. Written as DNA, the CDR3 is TGTGCCAGCAGTAGAGAGGGGGGCGCGTCTGAAGCTTTCTTT.

CDR3 DNA sequence: TGTGCCAGCAGTTTCTCTAAGACTAGCGGGAGCTCGGGTGAGCAGTTCTTC. It encodes CASSFSKTSGSSGEQFF. V gene TRBV27 combines with J gene TRBJ2-1; 12 nucleotides agree with TRBD2. The CDR3 totals 17 residues. CDR1 and CDR2 (germline): MNHEY, SMNVEV (reference sequence). The V and J ends lost 3 bases and 9 bases, in that order; junction bases with no gene match: 12.

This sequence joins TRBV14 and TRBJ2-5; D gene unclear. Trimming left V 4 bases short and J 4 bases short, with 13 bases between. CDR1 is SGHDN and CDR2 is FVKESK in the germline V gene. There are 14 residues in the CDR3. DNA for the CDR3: TGTGCCAGCAGCCCGGTATCCGTGGGAGAGACCCAGTACTTC. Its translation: CASSPVSVGETQYF.

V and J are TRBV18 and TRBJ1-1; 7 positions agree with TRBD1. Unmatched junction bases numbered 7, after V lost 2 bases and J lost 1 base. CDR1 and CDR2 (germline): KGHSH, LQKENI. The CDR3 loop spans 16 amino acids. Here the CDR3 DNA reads TGTGCCAGCTCACCAAATCTTGGGACAGCGAACACTGAAGCTTTCTTT. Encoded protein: CASSPNLGTANTEAFF.